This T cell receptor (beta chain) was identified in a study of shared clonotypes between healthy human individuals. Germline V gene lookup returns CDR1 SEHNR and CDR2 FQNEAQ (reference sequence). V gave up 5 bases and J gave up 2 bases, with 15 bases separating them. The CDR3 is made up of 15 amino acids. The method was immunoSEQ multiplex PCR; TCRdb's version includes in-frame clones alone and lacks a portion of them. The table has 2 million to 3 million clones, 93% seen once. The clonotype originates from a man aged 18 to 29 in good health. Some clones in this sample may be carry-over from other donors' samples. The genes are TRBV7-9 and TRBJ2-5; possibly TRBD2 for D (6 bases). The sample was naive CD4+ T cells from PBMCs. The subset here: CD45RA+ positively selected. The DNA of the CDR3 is TGTGCCAGCAGCCGACGGGGGAGCGGACAAGAGACCCAGTACTTC. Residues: CASSRRGSGQETQYF.